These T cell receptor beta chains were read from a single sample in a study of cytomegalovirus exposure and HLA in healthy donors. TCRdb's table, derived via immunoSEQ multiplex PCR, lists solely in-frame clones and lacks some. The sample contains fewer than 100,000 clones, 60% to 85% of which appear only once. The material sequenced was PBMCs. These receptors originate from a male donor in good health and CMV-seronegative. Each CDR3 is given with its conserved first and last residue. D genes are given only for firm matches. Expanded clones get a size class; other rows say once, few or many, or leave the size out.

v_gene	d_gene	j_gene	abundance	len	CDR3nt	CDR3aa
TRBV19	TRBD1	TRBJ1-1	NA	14	TGTGCCAGTAGTACCGGGACAGTGAACACTGAAGCTTTCTTT	CASSTGTVNTEAFF
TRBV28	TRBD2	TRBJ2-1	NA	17	TGTGCCAGCAGTTTAAGGGCGAATAGCGGGAGAAGAGGTGAGCAGTTCTTC	CASSLRANSGRRGEQFF
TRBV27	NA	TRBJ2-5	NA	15	TGTGCCAGCAGTTTTGGCGGGTCGTACCAAGAGACCCAGTACTTC	CASSFGGSYQETQYF
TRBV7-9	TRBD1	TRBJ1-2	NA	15	TGTGCCAGCAGCTCGGCAGGGGGTGACGGGGGAGGCTACACCTTC	CASSSAGGDGGGYTF
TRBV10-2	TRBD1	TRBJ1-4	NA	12	TGCGCCACAGGACAGGGGGGTGAAAAACTGTTTTTT	CATGQGGEKLFF
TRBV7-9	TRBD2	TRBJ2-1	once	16	TGTGCCAGCAACCCCTGGCTAGCGGGATTGCCAGATGAGCAGTTCTTC	CASNPWLAGLPDEQFF
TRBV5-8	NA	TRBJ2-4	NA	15	TGTGCCAGCAGCTTGGGTTTGGCCAGGGTCGCCATTCAGTACTTC	CASSLGLARVAIQYF
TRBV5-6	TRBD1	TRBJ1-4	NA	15	TGTGCCAGCAGCCTGACAGGGACAACTAATGAAAAACTGTTTTTT	CASSLTGTTNEKLFF
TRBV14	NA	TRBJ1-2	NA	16	TGTGCCAGCAGCCAACCAGGACAGCCTGGTAACTATGGCTACACCTTC	CASSQPGQPGNYGYTF
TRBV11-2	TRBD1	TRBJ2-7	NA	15	TGTGCCAGCAGCTGGGACAGCCACTTAGGTTACGAGCAGTACTTC	CASSWDSHLGYEQYF
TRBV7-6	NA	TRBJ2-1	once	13	TGTGCCAGCAGTATCAACGGGGGCAATGAGCAGTTCTTC	CASSINGGNEQFF
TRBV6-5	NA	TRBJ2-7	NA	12	TGTGCCAGCAGCTACGTAGGGGACGAGCAGTACTTC	CASSYVGDEQYF
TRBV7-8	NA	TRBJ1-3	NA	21	TGTGCCAGCAGCTCCCGGGGGGGGCAGGGGATTGGGAAGGACTCTGGAAACACCATATATTTT	CASSSRGGQGIGKDSGNTIYF
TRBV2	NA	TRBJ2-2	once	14	TGTGCCAGCAGTGAAGAGCCCATCTTTGGGGAGCTGTTTTTT	CASSEEPIFGELFF
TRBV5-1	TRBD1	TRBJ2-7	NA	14	TGCGCCAGCAGCTGGACAGGGATCGACTACGAGCAGTACTTC	CASSWTGIDYEQYF
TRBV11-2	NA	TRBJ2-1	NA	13	TGTGCCAGCAGCTTAGAGGGCCCCGGCTCACAGTTCTTC	CASSLEGPGSQFF
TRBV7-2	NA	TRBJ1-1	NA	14	TGTGCCAGCAGCTTAGGGGGGCGAAACACTGAAGCTTTCTTT	CASSLGGRNTEAFF
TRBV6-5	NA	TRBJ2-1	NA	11	TGTGCCAGCAGTTTGGGCAGTGAGCAGTTCTTC	CASSLGSEQFF
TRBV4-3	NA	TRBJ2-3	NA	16	TGCGCCAGCAGCCAAAACGCGGGTGCCGGGACAGATACGCAGTATTTT	CASSQNAGAGTDTQYF
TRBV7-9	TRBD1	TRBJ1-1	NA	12	TGTTCCAGCGGACTCGACAGGGTTGAAGCTTTCTTT	CSSGLDRVEAFF
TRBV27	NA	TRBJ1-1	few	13	TGTGCCAGCAGTTTATCCAAAAACACTGAAGCTTTCTTT	CASSLSKNTEAFF
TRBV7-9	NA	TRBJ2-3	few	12	TGTGCCAGCAGCCTCCGTTTGGATACGCAGTATTTT	CASSLRLDTQYF
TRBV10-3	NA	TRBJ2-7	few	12	TGTGCCGCGGGACGGGACGCCTACGAGCAGTACTTC	CAAGRDAYEQYF
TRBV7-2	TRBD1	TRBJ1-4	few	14	TGTGCCAGCAGCCCGAGGGGGCATAATGAAAAACTGTTTTTT	CASSPRGHNEKLFF
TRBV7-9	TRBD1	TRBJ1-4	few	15	TGTGCCAGCAGCCGGAAGACAGGGGTTGATGAAAAACTGTTTTTT	CASSRKTGVDEKLFF
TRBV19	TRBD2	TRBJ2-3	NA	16	TGTGCCAGTAGTAGATTGTTCAGCGGGGGGGCAGATACGCAGTATTTT	CASSRLFSGGADTQYF
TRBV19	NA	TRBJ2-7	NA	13	TGTGCCAGTAGTAATCCTCGACACTACGAGCAGTACTTC	CASSNPRHYEQYF
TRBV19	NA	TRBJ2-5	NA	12	TGTGCCAGTAGCGTGGGGCACACGCGAAAGTACTTC	CASSVGHTRKYF
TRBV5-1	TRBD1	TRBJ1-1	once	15	TGCGCCAGCAGCCTACGACAGGGAAGGGGCACTGAAGCTTTCTTT	CASSLRQGRGTEAFF
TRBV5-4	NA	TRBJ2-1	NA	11	TGTGCCAGCAGCTCAGACAATGAGCAGTTCTTC	CASSSDNEQFF
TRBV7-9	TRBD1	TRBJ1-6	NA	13	TGTGCCAGCGCTGACAGGGGAGATTCACCCCTCCACTTT	CASADRGDSPLHF
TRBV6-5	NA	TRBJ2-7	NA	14	TGTGCCAGCAAAAACAGCCAGTACTCCTACGAGCAGTACTTC	CASKNSQYSYEQYF
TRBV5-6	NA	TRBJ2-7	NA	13	TGTGCCAGCAGCTTCTACGGGAGCGACGAGCAGTACTTC	CASSFYGSDEQYF
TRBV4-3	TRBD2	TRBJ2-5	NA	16	TGCGCCAGCAGCCATGGGCTAGCGGGGGACCAAGAGACCCAGTACTTC	CASSHGLAGDQETQYF
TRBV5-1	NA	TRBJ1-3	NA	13	TGCGCCAGCAGCTTGACACAGGGAAACACCATATATTTT	CASSLTQGNTIYF
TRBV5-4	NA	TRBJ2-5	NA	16	TGTGCCAGCAGCTTGAGGTCAGGACCGGGACAAGAGACCCAGTACTTC	CASSLRSGPGQETQYF
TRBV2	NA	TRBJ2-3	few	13	TGTGCCAGCAGTGGTCTACCGACAGATACGCAGTATTTT	CASSGLPTDTQYF
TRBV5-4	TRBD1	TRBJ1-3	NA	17	TGTGCCAGCAGCTTGGGGGGACAGGGGGCACGAGGAAACACCATATATTTT	CASSLGGQGARGNTIYF
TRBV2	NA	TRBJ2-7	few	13	TGTGCCAGCAGTAGGGGACTGGACCGCGAGCAGTACTTC	CASSRGLDREQYF
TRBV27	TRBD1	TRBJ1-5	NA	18	TGTGCCAGCAGTTCGAATCGCCCCGGGACAGGGAGGTTTCAGCCCCAGCATTTT	CASSSNRPGTGRFQPQHF
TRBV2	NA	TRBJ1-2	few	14	TGTGCCAGCAGTGCTATCTCAGGGAACTATGGCTACACCTTC	CASSAISGNYGYTF
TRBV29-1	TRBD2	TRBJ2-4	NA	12	TGCAGCGCAGCGGGGTTCAAAAACATTCAGTACTTC	CSAAGFKNIQYF
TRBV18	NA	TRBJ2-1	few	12	TGTGCCAGCTCGGGCGATATTAATGAGCAGTTCTTC	CASSGDINEQFF
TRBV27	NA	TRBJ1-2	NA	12	TGTGCCAGCAGTAAAACACAGGGTCGCTACACCTTC	CASSKTQGRYTF
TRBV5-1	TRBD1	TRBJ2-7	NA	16	TGCGCCAGCAGCGGCCGATCCGGGACAGTCTTGAACGAGCAGTACTTC	CASSGRSGTVLNEQYF
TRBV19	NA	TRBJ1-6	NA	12	TGTGCCAGTAGATTGACAGGTTCACCCCTCAACTTT	CASRLTGSPLNF
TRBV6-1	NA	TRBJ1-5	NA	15	TGTGCCAGCACTCCAGCGGTCGGTGTTGGACAGCCCCAGCATTTT	CASTPAVGVGQPQHF
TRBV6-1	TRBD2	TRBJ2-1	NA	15	TGTGCCAGCAGCACCAGCGGGGGGGCCCCCAATGAGCAGTTCTTC	CASSTSGGAPNEQFF
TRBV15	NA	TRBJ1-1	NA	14	TGTGCCACCAGCAGTACACGAGGGCTCACTGAAGCTTTCTTT	CATSSTRGLTEAFF
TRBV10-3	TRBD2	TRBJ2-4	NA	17	TGTGCCATCAGTGAGCGGCAGCGGGACGTTCCATGGAACATTCAGTACTTC	CAISERQRDVPWNIQYF
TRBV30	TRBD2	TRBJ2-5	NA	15	TGTGCCTGGAGTACTAGCGGCCGAGGGTCAGAGACCCAGTACTTC	CAWSTSGRGSETQYF
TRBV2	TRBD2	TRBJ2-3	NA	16	TGTGCCAGCAGTGAGCCGACTAGCGGAGGGGCAGATACGCAGTATTTT	CASSEPTSGGADTQYF